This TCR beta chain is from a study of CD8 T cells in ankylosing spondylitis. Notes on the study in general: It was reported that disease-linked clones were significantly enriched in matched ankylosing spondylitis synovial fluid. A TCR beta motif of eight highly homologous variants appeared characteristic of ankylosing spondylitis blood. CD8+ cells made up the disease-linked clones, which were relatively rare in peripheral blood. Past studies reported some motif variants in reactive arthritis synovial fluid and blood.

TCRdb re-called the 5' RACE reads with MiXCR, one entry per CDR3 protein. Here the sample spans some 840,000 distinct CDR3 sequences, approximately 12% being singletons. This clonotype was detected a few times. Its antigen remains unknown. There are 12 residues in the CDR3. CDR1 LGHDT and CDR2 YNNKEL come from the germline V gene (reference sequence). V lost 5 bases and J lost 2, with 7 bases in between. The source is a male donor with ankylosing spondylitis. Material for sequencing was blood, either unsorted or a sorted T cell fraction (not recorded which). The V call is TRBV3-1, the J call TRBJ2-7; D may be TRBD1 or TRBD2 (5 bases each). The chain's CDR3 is CASSGTAYEQYF. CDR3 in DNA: TGTGCCAGCAGCGGGACGGCCTACGAGCAGTACTTC.